This T cell receptor beta chain was obtained from a study of CD8 T cells in ankylosing spondylitis. Study results and caveats: Eight or nine highly homologous variants made up a TCR beta motif that seemed to typify ankylosing spondylitis blood.

This clonotype was observed many times. Antigen specificity is unknown. MiXCR, run by TCRdb on the 5' RACE reads, gives a single entry per CDR3 protein. This sample has around 490,000 distinct CDR3 sequences; 5.3% occur once, and the top ten carry around 3.6%. The CDR3 extends over 13 amino acids. The V gene's germline CDR1 is SQVTM and CDR2 ANQGSEA. The trim removed 7 bases at V and 5 bases at J, leaving 7 bases unmatched. The clonotype was recovered from a male donor with ankylosing spondylitis. The specimen sequenced was blood, either unsorted or a sorted T cell fraction (not recorded which). The chain carries TRBV29-1 and TRBJ1-2; 10 bases agree with TRBD1. The DNA of the CDR3 is TGCAGCGCCCGGACAGGGGGGAATTATGGCTACACCTTC. Protein: CSARTGGNYGYTF. Combining the CDR3 with reference TRBV29-1 and TRBJ1-2 gives the whole variable domain SAVISQKPSRDICQRGTSLTIQCQVDSQVTMMFWYRQQPGQSLTLIATANQGSEATYESGFVIDKFPISRPNLTFSTLTVSNMSPEDSSIYLCSARTGGNYGYTFGSGTRLTVV.